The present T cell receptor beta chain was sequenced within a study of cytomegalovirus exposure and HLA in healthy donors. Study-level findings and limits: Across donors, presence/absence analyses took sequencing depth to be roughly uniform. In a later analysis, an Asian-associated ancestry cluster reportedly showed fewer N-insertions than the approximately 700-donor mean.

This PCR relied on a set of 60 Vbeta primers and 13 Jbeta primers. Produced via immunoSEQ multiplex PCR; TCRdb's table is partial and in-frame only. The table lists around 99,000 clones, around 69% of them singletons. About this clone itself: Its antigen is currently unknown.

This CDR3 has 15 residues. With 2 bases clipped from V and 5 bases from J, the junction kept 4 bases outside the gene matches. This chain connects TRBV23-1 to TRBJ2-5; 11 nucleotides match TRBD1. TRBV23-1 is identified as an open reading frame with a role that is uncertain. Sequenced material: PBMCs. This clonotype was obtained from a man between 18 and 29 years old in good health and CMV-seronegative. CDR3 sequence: CASSQGGQGDETQYF. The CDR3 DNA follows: TGCGCCAGCAGTCAAGGGGGACAGGGGGACGAGACCCAGTACTTC.